This record covers a single T cell receptor beta chain. This sample stems from a study of blood T cell repertoires in COVID-19. Study-level background: Some COVID-19 samples were acute and others convalescent; all came from the United States, Italy and Spain.

All recovered Cohort 3 donors got two negative PCRs, got clearance, or saw symptom resolution. In the original processing: Reference gene primers were amplified, and this amplification served to estimate nucleated cell counts. Libraries were prepared by immunoSEQ multiplex PCR; TCRdb keeps only in-frame clonotypes and omits some of them. V and J calls and clone size come straight from that table; D and trimming were deduced from the DNA. The sample carries some 490,000 clones, 80% to 90% recorded once. Germline V gene data show CDR1 as LNHDA and CDR2 as SQIVND (reference sequence). The CDR3 spans 16 residues. V shed 5 bases, J shed 2 bases, and the junction held 10 bases outside the gene matches.

V is TRBV19 and J is TRBJ2-3; 7 bases line up with TRBD2. The sequencing input was PBMCs or T cells enriched from blood (not recorded which). This receptor was identified in a woman aged 60-70 years who had recovered from COVID-19. CDR3 DNA sequence: TGTGCCAGTAGTTCCCAAGGGACTACTGCCACAGATACGCAGTATTTT. This encodes CASSSQGTTATDTQYF.